This TCR beta chain was recovered during a study of T cells in Graves' hyperthyroidism and ophthalmopathy. Study context: The authors collected peripheral blood at initial diagnosis, before any treatment. Study results and limitations: Blood held most thyroid clonotypes expanded above 0.001 frequency.

Researchers took RNA transcripts and amplified the TCR beta CDR3 regions from them. A set of HTBI primers served as the primers for a first-round RT-PCR of the TCR CDR3. One entry per CDR3 protein, called by TCRdb with MiXCR from the multiplex PCR reads. This table has 300,000 to 450,000 distinct CDR3 sequences, around 18% appearing once. V was shortened by 0 bases and J by 4 bases, with 6 bases between the two germline ends. This CDR3 has 13 residues. Each diagnosis drew on symptoms, thyroxine, TRAb, thyroid ultrasound and orbital computed tomography findings. Of note for this clonotype: No antigen is known for it.

This TCR derives from a woman aged 40 to 49 with Graves' ophthalmopathy. Sequenced: blood. This chain uses TRBV12-3 or TRBV12-4 with TRBJ1-1; D is unresolved. The chain's CDR3 is CASSLALFTEAFF. The CDR3 DNA reads as TGTGCCAGCAGTTTAGCGCTGTTCACTGAAGCTTTCTTT.